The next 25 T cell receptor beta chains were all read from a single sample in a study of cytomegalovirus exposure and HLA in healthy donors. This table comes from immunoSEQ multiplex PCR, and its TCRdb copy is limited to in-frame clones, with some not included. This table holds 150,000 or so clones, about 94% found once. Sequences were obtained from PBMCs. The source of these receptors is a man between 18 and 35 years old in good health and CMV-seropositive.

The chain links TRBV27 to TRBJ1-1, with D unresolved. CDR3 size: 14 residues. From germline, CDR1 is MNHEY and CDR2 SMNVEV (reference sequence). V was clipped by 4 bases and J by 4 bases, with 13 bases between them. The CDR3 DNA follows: TGTGCCAGCAGTTCTCCCGGGAGAGGCACTGAAGCTTTCTTT. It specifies CASSSPGRGTEAFF.

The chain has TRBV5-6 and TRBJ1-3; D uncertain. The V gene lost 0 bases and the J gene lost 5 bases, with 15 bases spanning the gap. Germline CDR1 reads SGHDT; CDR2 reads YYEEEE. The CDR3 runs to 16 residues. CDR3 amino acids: CASSLESGLARNTIYF. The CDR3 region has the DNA TGTGCCAGCAGCTTGGAAAGCGGACTCGCCCGAAACACCATATATTTT.

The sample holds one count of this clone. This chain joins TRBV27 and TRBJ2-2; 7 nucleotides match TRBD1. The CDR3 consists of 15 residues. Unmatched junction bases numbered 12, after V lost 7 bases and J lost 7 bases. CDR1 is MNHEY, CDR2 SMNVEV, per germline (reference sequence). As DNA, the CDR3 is TGTGCCAGCACAGGGGGTGTTGGGGGAATCGGGGAGCTGTTTTTT. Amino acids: CASTGGVGGIGELFF.

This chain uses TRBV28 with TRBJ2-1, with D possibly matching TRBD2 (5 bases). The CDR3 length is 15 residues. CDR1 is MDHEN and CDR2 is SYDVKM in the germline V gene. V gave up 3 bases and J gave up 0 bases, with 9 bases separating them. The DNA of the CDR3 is TGTGCCAGCAGTTTCCAGCGGTTCTCCTACAATGAGCAGTTCTTC. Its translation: CASSFQRFSYNEQFF.

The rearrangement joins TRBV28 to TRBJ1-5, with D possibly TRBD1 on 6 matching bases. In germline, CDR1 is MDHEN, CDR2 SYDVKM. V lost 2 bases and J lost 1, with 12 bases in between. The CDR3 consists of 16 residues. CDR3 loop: CASSLGRGASNQPQHF. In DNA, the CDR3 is TGTGCCAGCAGTTTAGGGCGGGGGGCCAGCAATCAGCCCCAGCATTTT.

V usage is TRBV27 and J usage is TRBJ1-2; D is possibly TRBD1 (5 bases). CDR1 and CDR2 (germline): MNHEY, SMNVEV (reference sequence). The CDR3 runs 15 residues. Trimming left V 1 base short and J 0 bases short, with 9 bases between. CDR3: CASSLYPGANYGYTF. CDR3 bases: TGTGCCAGCAGTTTATACCCGGGGGCTAACTATGGCTACACCTTC.

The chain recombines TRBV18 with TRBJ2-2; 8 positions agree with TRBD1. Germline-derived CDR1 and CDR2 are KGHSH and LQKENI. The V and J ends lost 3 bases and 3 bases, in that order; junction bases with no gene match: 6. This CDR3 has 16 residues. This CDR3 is CASSPNQGAYTGELFF. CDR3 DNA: TGTGCCAGCTCACCTAATCAGGGGGCGTACACCGGGGAGCTGTTTTTT.

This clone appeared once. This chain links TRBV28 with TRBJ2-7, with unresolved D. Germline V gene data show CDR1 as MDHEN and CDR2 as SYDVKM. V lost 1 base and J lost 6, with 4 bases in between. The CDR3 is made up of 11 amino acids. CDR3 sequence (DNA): TGTGCCAGCAGTTTATATCGCGAGCAGTACTTC. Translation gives CASSLYREQYF.

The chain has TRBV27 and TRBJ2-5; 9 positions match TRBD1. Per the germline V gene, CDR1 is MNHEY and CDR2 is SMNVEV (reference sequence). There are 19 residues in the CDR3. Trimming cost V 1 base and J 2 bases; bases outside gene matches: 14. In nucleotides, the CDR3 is TGTGCCAGCAGTTTATTTGGACACAGGGGGCCCTCTTCTCAAGAGACCCAGTACTTC. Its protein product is CASSLFGHRGPSSQETQYF.

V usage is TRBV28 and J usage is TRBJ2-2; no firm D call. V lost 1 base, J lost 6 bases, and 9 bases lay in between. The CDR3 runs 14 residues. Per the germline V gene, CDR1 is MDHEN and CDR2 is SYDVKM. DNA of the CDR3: TGTGCCAGCAGTTTATTCCCCTCCCCCGGGGAGCTGTTTTTT. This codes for CASSLFPSPGELFF.

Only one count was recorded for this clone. CDR3 DNA sequence: TGTGCCAGCAGTTCGGCGGGAGCCCTTCGCTACGAGCAGTACTTC. Protein: CASSSAGALRYEQYF. The rearrangement uses TRBV27 and TRBJ2-7; 7 nucleotides align to TRBD2. Germline trimming cut 4 bases from V and 3 bases from J; bases unmatched to any gene: 9. The germline V gene encodes CDR1 MNHEY and CDR2 SMNVEV (reference sequence). The CDR3 extends over 15 amino acids.

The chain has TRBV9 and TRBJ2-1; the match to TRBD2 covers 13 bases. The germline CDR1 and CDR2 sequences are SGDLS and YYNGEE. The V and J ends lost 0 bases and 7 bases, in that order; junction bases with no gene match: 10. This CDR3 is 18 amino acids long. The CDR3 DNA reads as TGTGCCAGCAGCGTAGTAGGGGGGACTAGCGGGAAAAGGAATGAGCAGTTCTTC. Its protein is CASSVVGGTSGKRNEQFF.

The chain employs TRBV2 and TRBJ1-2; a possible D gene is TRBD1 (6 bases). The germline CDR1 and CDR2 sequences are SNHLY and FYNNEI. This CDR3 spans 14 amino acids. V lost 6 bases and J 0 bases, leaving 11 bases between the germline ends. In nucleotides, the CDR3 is TGTGCCAGCAGCTCGGACAGTTCTAACTATGGCTACACCTTC. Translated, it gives CASSSDSSNYGYTF.

CDR3 coding DNA: TGTGCCAGCAGCCACACACCGGGACAGGGGACGTACGAGCAGTACTTC. Translating it yields CASSHTPGQGTYEQYF. The V call is TRBV6-6, the J call TRBJ2-7, with 10 bases that match TRBD1. This CDR3 spans 16 amino acids. V dropped 6 bases and J dropped 4; count of bases not matched to a gene: 12. Germline CDR1 MNHNY, CDR2 SVGAGI (reference sequence).

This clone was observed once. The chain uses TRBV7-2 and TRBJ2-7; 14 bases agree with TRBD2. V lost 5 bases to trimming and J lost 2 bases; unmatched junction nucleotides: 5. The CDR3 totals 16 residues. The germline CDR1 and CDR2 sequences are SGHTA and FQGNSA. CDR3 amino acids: CASSPGTSGSAYEQYF. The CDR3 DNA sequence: TGTGCCAGCAGCCCCGGGACTAGCGGGAGTGCCTACGAGCAGTACTTC.

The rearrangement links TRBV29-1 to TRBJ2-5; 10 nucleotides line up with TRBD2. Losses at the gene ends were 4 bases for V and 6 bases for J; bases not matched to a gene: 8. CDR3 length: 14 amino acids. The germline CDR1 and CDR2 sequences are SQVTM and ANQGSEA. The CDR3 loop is CSVGSGRATKTQYF. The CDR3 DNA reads TGCAGCGTTGGAAGCGGGAGGGCCACGAAGACCCAGTACTTC. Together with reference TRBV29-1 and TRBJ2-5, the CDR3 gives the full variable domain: SAVISQKPSRDICQRGTSLTIQCQVDSQVTMMFWYRQQPGQSLTLIATANQGSEATYESGFVIDKFPISRPNLTFSTLTVSNMSPEDSSIYLCSVGSGRATKTQYFGPGTRLLVL.

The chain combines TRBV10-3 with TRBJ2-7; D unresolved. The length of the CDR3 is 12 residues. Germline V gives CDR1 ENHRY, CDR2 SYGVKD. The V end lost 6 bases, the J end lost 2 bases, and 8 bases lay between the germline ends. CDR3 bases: TGTGCCATCAGGTCCGCGGCCTACGAGCAGTACTTC. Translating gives CAIRSAAYEQYF.

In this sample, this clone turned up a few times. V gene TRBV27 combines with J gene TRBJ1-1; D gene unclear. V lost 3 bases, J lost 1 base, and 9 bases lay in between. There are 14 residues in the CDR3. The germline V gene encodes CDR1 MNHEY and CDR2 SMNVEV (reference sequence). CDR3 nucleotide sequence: TGTGCCAGCAGTTTTTCCAGTCAGAACACTGAAGCTTTCTTT. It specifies CASSFSSQNTEAFF.

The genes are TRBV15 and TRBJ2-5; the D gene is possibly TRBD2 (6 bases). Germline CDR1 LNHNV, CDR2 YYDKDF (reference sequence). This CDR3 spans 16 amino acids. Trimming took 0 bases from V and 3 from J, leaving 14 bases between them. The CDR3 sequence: CATSRDGTPGEETQYF. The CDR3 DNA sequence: TGTGCCACCAGCAGAGATGGGACTCCGGGGGAAGAGACCCAGTACTTC.

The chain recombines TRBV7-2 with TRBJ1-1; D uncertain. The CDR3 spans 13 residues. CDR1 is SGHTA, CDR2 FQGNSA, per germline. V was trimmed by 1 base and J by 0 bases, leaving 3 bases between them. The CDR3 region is CASSLVLNTEAFF. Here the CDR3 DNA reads TGTGCCAGCAGCTTAGTATTGAACACTGAAGCTTTCTTT.

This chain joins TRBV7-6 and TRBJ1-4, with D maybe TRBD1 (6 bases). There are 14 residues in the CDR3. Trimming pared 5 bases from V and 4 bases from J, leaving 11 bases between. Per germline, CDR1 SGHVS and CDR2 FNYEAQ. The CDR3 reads CASSAGQFNEKLFF. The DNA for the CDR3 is TGTGCCAGCAGCGCTGGACAGTTTAATGAAAAACTGTTTTTT.

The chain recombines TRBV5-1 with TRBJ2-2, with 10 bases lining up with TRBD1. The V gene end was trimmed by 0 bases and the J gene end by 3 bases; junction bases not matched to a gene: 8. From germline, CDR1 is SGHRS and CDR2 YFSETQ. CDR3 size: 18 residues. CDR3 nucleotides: TGCGCCAGCAGCTTGGACGCCCCGGGACAGGGGTACACCGGGGAGCTGTTTTTT. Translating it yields CASSLDAPGQGYTGELFF.

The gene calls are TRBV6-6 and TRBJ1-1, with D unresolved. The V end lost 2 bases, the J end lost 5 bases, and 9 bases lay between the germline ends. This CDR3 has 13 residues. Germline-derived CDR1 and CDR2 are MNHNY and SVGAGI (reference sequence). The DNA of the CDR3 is TGTGCCAGCAGTTACACGGGAGAGACTGAAGCTTTCTTT. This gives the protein CASSYTGETEAFF.

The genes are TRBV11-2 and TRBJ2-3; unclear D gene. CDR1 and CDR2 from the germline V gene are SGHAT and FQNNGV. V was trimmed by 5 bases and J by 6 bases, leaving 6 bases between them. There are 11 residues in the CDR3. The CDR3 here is CASSTGDTQYF. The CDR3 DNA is TGTGCCAGCAGCACCGGGGATACGCAGTATTTT.

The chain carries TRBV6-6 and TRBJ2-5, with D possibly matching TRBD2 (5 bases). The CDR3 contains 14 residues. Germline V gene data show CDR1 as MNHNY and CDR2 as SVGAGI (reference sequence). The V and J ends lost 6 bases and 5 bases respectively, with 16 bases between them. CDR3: CASSRFLGGETQYF. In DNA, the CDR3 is TGTGCCAGCAGCCGTTTCTTGGGCGGGGAGACCCAGTACTTC.